The subject of this entry is one TCR beta chain. It has no known antigen specificity. No much larger clone exists at a distance of one base, and base qualities are not known. Inclusive of the bounding cysteine and phenylalanine, the CDR3 is 13 residues long. The kept DNA is CDR3 alone, 39 bases in frame from the first base. CDR1 and CDR2, per the germline V gene, are KGHSH and LQKENI. Trimming leaves V shorter by 8 bases and J shorter by 7 bases, with the junction holding 7 bases beyond the gene matches. The immunoSEQ Assay, a bias-controlled multiplex PCR, was used to amplify TCRbeta CDR3 regions from genomic DNA. The paper's processing steps were these. Nucleated cell counts per sample were estimated from amplification of reference gene primers within the assay. To quantify the absolute abundance of each unique TCRbeta CDR3 rearrangement, sequence reads were collapsed and filtered. For each sample, productive Simpson clonality was calculated by taking the square root of Simpson's diversity index across productive rearrangements. The immuneACCESS repertoire file appears here via TCRdb, limited to in-frame rearrangements. These files lack a portion of the clones; in checked studies, under half of the deficit traces to unresolved V genes, and the cause of the others is not known. V and J calls and clone size come straight from that table; D and trimming were deduced from the DNA. The sample yields approximately 100,000 clones; roughly 85% were counted once. Jointly, the top ten make up over 2% of the sample.

This record comes from a study of blood T cell repertoires in COVID-19 (dated by TCRdb to the early 2020s). About the investigation overall: Collaborator samples came from the United States, Italy and Spain and covered acute and convalescent phases of COVID-19. The samples were drawn from the first 160 participants of the ongoing ImmuneRACE study and from 1,200 or so subjects provided by 6 global collaborators. The dataset comprised deeply sampled blood TCRbeta repertoires from subjects exposed to, actively infected with, or recovered from COVID-19. Where HLA class I and class II types were available, the types were taken from metadata supplied by the sample provider, not from assay-based typing. The prospective study material was composed of cDNA or gDNA derived from T cells, B-cell-depleted T cells, or PBMCs. Nearly every sample came with metadata listing a de-identified subject ID, COVID-19 status, age in years and sex. The repertoires were made available in a free public database intended to serve as a resource for research on the immune response to SARS-CoV-2.

Study-level results and caveats: How much clinical and demographic metadata was included differed by source and by participant, and the metadata was provided uncurated.

Each collaborating institution followed its own protocols to collect whole blood in K2EDTA tubes. Collaborator samples were shipped for TCRbeta analysis as frozen whole blood, isolated PBMCs, or DNA extracted from either sample type. The rearranged chain carries TRBV18 and TRBJ1-5, and 8 bases in between align with TRBD1. The receptor was derived from a human donor in a cohort sampled during active COVID-19. Sample: peripheral blood. The sequenced DNA is TGTGCCAGCACGACAGGGGATAGCCAGCCCCAGCATTTT. Its amino acids are CASTTGDSQPQHF. Supplemented by the reference TRBV18 and TRBJ1-5 proteins around the CDR3, the complete variable domain is NAGVMQNPRHLVRRRGQEARLRCSPMKGHSHVYWYRQLPEEGLKFMVYLQKENIIDESGMPKERFSAEFPKEGPSILRIQQVVRGDSAAYFCASTTGDSQPQHFGDGTRLSIL.